This T cell receptor (beta chain) was recorded in a study of T cells in Graves' hyperthyroidism and ophthalmopathy (dated by TCRdb to about 2019). In the study overall: Peripheral blood was collected at initial diagnosis, before any treatment. The approximately 100 discovery patients were randomly split 7:3 into training and test sets. According to the paper, TCR Vbeta CDR3 sequencing was carried out on about 140 peripheral blood samples, which came from some 41 ophthalmopathy, around 75 hyperthyroidism and roughly 17 progressor patients. Whether ophthalmopathy could be predicted prospectively was tested in an independent validation cohort made up of about 20 hyperthyroidism patients plus 17 patients who later progressed to ophthalmopathy. TCR V-J signatures able to tell the groups apart were searched for in a discovery cohort of 100 or so patients, of whom more than 40 had Graves' ophthalmopathy and under 65 had stable Graves' hyperthyroidism. Thyroid tissue and blood T-cell repertoires from six Graves' hyperthyroidism patients were also compared in the study. After sampling, hyperthyroidism patients received methimazole starting at 30 mg daily, and ophthalmopathy patients received high-dose intravenous methylprednisolone.

Ophthalmopathy patients had moderately to severely active disease, with a Clinical Activity Score of 3 or more, a NOSPECS grade of 4 or more, and a disease duration of less than 3 months. Any patient with an uncontrolled infection, another autoimmune disease, pregnancy or lactation was excluded. Clinical symptoms, serum thyroxine and TRAb, thyroid ultrasound, and orbital computed tomography formed the basis for the diagnoses. PBMCs were isolated from about 9.1 ml of fresh peripheral blood by Ficoll-Paque density gradient centrifugation. Trizol reagent was used to extract total RNA, and RNA quality was then checked on an Agilent 2100 Bioanalyzer. Beyond this particular receptor, the publication reports: A 13 V-J signature model separated ophthalmopathy from stable hyperthyroidism, with nearly 90% sensitivity and 81.08% specificity in cross-validation and 80%/75% in testing. Sample size was not statistically predetermined, and blinding of investigators to group allocation was not performed. Blood samples also contained most of the expanded thyroid clonotypes (frequency above 0.001), which suggests that blood repertoires may reflect thyroid immune responses. In validation, the model predicted progression to ophthalmopathy with approximately 71% sensitivity and 72% to 85% specificity, a median of about six months before onset.

The TCR beta CDR3 regions were amplified from RNA transcripts. The TCR CDR3 was subjected to a first round of RT-PCR using the HTBI primer set and the Qiagen OneStep RT-PCR kit. Libraries were constructed in a second round of multiplex PCR, after which size selection and purification were carried out. Sequencing of the libraries was done on an Illumina HiSeq2000 using paired-end 100 bp reads. The source study handled its data this way. Raw data were processed with SOAPnuke, discarding reads with adapters, uncalled bases, mean Phred below 15, or no exact constant-primer or identifier match. High-quality paired reads were merged using COPE v1.2.5, and each unique nucleotide sequence was defined as a clonotype. MiTCR v1.1 was used to align the clonotypes against IMGT TRBV, TRBD and TRBJ reference segments. The analysis was restricted to V-J combinations with a frequency above 0.0001, which together covered over 99% of the repertoires. A TCS score was defined as the ratio between F50 (clonal expansion) and ExV (chaos), using BLOSUM62-based TCRdist between CDR3 peptides within each V-J. Welch's t-statistics and random forest reduced 514 V-J features to around 14, which were used in a naive Bayes classifier (R e1071). TCRdb cleaned the public reads at Q25 with fastp, built clones with MiXCR and kept in-frame beta chains. Each CDR3 protein gets just one entry, which takes the most common genes and DNA from the rows behind it. For this entry, the V and J calls and clone size follow TCRdb and not the study's own pipeline. The sample records a few hundred thousand distinct CDR3 sequences, about 14% of which are singletons. The ten largest make up less than 20% of the sample.

The CDR1 and CDR2 encoded by the germline V gene are SGHDN and FVKESK. Its CDR3 holds 15 amino acids, cysteine through phenylalanine. CDR3 DNA only is kept here, 45 bases in frame from base 1. V loses 3 bases at its end and J loses 2 bases; junction bases beyond the gene matches: 6. This clonotype showed up many times. It lacks a known antigen. One base away there is no much larger clone; base qualities are not given. Sequencing was done on a sample of blood. This clonotype was obtained from a woman younger than 45 with Graves' ophthalmopathy. The sequence joins TRBV14 to TRBJ1-2; 7 junctional bases match TRBD1. CDR3 region: CASSHYRGWNYGYTF. The DNA sequence is TGTGCCAGCAGCCACTACAGGGGATGGAACTATGGCTACACCTTC.